These 26 T cell receptor beta chains originate from one sample sequenced in a study of T cell clonality in common variable immunodeficiency. Generated by immunoSEQ multiplex PCR, the TCRdb table keeps only in-frame clones and is missing some. The table lists 35,000 to 55,000 clones, with no singletons. The sequenced sample was peripheral blood mononuclear cells. These receptors were taken from a person between 18 and 70 years old in good health.

There are many counts of this clone. Read sequence stops 3 residues before the CDR3 end, and the germline J gene provides the missing end. The rearrangement links TRBV7-6 to TRBJ2-3; TRBD2 aligns across 10 bases. Trimming at V came to 4 bases and at J to 6 bases, leaving 4 bases not matched to a gene. CDR1 and CDR2 from the germline V gene are SGHVS and FNYEAQ. The CDR3 contains 14 residues. CDR3 loop: CASSSQGLADTQYF. CDR3 DNA (partial): TGTGCCAGCAGCTCCCAGGGACTAGCGGATACG.

This clone was recorded many times. The covered CDR3 bases are TGTGCCAGCAGTGATGGGGGCTCTGGC. Translating it yields CASSDGGSG. The complete CDR3 protein is CASSDGGSGYTF. This rearrangement joins TRBV6-4 to TRBJ1-2; D perhaps matches TRBD1 (6 bases). The read terminates 3 residues before the CDR3 end, so the remaining end is supplied by the germline J gene. This CDR3 spans 12 amino acids. Germline assignment: CDR1 MRHNA and CDR2 SNTAGT. The V end lost 3 bases, the J end lost 7 bases, and 9 bases lay between the germline ends.

This clone was counted a few times. The read finishes 3 residues shy of the CDR3 end, and the germline J gene is used to complete it. This chain uses TRBV2 with TRBJ2-4; the match to TRBD1 covers 7 bases. The V gene's germline CDR1 is SNHLY and CDR2 FYNNEI. The CDR3 extends over 11 amino acids. The CDR3 DNA, read in part, is TGTGCCAGCATGGCAGGGGGTGGT. Translated: CASMAGGG. The CDR3 in full is CASMAGGGQYF. Full variable domain (remainder filled in from reference TRBV2 and TRBJ2-4): EPEVTQTPSHQVTQMGQEVILRCVPISNHLYFYWYRQILGQKVEFLVSFYNNEISEKSEIFDDQFSVERPDGSNFTLKIRSTKLEDSAMYFCASMAGGGQYFGAGTRLSVL.

Details on this clone: The sequence runs out 3 residues before the end of the CDR3; the remainder is reconstructed from the germline J gene. The chain combines TRBV11-3 with TRBJ1-1, with 10 bases aligning to TRBD1. The CDR3 runs to 15 residues. Trimming removed 6 bases from V and 2 bases from J; junction bases left unmatched: 6. Germline V gene lookup returns CDR1 SGHNT and CDR2 YENEEA. The DNA read from the CDR3 is TGTGCCAGCAGTCGGGGGACAGGGGAAAACACTGAA. Its protein is CASSRGTGENTE. The CDR3 in full is CASSRGTGENTEAFF.

This clone was seen repeatedly, ten times or more. Read coverage stops 3 residues before the CDR3 terminus; the germline J gene supplies the remainder. The chain couples TRBV20-1 to TRBJ2-3; 11 positions agree with TRBD2. Germline CDR1 and CDR2: DFQATT and SNEGSKA (reference sequence). The CDR3 runs 16 residues. Trimming took 1 base from V and 4 from J; bases not matched to a gene: 7. The CDR3 bases that were read are TGCAGTGCTAGAGCGGAACTAGCGGGAGAATCAGATACG. Amino acids: CSARAELAGESDT. The entire CDR3 protein reads CSARAELAGESDTQYF.

This clone was observed many times. With the read ending 3 residues before the CDR3 end, the germline J gene is used to fill in that end. This chain connects TRBV7-7 to TRBJ2-3; TRBD2 aligns across 8 bases. J gave up 2 bases and V 2 bases, and 12 bases lay outside the gene matches. Germline V gives CDR1 SSHAT, CDR2 FNYEAQ (reference sequence). The CDR3 runs 18 residues. The part of the CDR3 DNA that was read is TGTGCCAGCAGCTTAACTGCGGGGGGTCCTACGCCCACAGATACG. Translating gives CASSLTAGGPTPTDT. Given in full, the CDR3 is CASSLTAGGPTPTDTQYF.

This clone was picked up many times. The read is 3 residues too short to cover the CDR3 end, so that end is filled in from the germline J gene. The chain employs TRBV11-3 and TRBJ2-2, with TRBD2 as a possible D gene (7 bases). This CDR3 has 14 amino acids. Germline-derived CDR1 and CDR2 are SGHNT and YENEEA. V was cut by 10 bases and J by 2 bases, with 14 bases left in between. CDR3 region: CATQGGGNTGELFF. CDR3 DNA (partial): TGTGCCACCCAAGGGGGGGGCAACACCGGGGAG.

There are many counts of this clone. The read gets to within 3 residues of the CDR3 end, and the germline J gene fills in the rest. The chain carries TRBV6-1 and TRBJ2-1; D possibly uses TRBD1 or TRBD2 (6 bases each). The CDR3 is made up of 16 amino acids. V lost 2 bases to trimming and J lost 6 bases, with 17 bases between them. Germline loops: CDR1 MNHNS, CDR2 SASEGT. The sequenced CDR3 bases are TGTGCCAGCAGTGAATTTCAGGGGAGGAAAGGCAATGAG. Protein product: CASSEFQGRKGNE. The whole CDR3 protein reads CASSEFQGRKGNEQFF.

This clone was recorded at least ten times. Read coverage stops 3 residues before the CDR3 terminus; the germline J gene supplies the remainder. The chain combines TRBV11-2 with TRBJ1-6, with D unclear. The CDR3 runs to 14 residues. Trimming shortened V by 5 bases and J by 7 bases, and 12 bases separated the two germline ends. Germline-derived CDR1 and CDR2 are SGHAT and FQNNGV. The CDR3 bases that were read are TGTGCCAGCAGCACACTAGGGTGGAATTCACCC. Its protein is CASSTLGWNSP. In full, the CDR3 is CASSTLGWNSPLHF.

There are many counts of this clone. The CDR3 end falls 3 residues outside the read, so it is completed with the germline J gene. The chain couples TRBV5-1 to TRBJ1-4; 9 bases line up with TRBD1. Germline V gene lookup returns CDR1 SGHRS and CDR2 YFSETQ. The CDR3 totals 14 residues. With 3 bases clipped from V and 7 bases from J, the junction kept 4 bases outside the gene matches. CDR3 residues: CASSSTGGVEKLFF. The sequenced part of the CDR3 DNA is TGCGCCAGCAGCTCGACAGGGGGAGTTGAAAAA.

This clone was picked up a small number of times. Read sequence stops 3 residues before the CDR3 end, and the germline J gene provides the missing end. This chain connects TRBV7-3 to TRBJ2-3, with 7 positions matching TRBD2. The CDR3 sequence is 13 residues long. Per germline, CDR1 SGHTA and CDR2 FQGTGA. With V trimmed by 11 bases and J by 4 bases, 9 bases remained unmatched. The CDR3 sequence: CAGERGEADTQYF. Incomplete CDR3 DNA: TGTGCCGGTGAACGGGGGGAGGCAGATACG. The complete variable domain, with remaining parts taken from reference TRBV7-3 and TRBJ2-3, reads GAGVSQTPSNKVTEKGKYVELRCDPISGHTALYWYRQSLGQGPEFLIYFQGTGAADDSGLPNDRFFAVRPEGSVSTLKIQRTERGDSAVYLCAGERGEADTQYFGPGTRLTVL.

In this sample, this clone turned up many times. The read ends 3 residues shy of where the CDR3 ends; the end is completed using the germline J gene. The rearrangement joins TRBV2 to TRBJ2-3; 9 bases are shared with TRBD1. The V and J ends lost 5 bases and 6 bases, in that order; junction bases with no gene match: 6. The CDR3 is made up of 14 amino acids. CDR1 and CDR2 from the germline V gene are SNHLY and FYNNEI. CDR3 sequence reads: CASSLTGGRDTQYF. Incomplete CDR3 DNA: TGTGCCAGCAGTCTGACAGGGGGTAGGGATACG.

This clone was seen repeatedly, ten times or more. Read sequence stops 3 residues before the CDR3 end, and the germline J gene provides the missing end. The rearrangement uses TRBV6-2 or TRBV6-3 and TRBJ2-1, with D possibly TRBD2 on 5 matching bases. CDR1 and CDR2 (germline): MNHEY, SVGEGT. The V end lost 6 bases, the J end lost 4 bases, and 7 bases lay between the germline ends. This CDR3 is built from 12 residues. CDR3 in amino acids: CASSRTYNEQFF. The sequenced CDR3 bases are TGTGCCAGCAGCCGGACTTACAATGAG.

This clone was recorded many times. The CDR3 here is CASSGRQGMNTEAFF. The part of the CDR3 DNA that was read is TGTGCCAGCAGTGGGAGACAGGGGATGAACACTGAA. The gene calls are TRBV6-1 and TRBJ1-1; 8 bases are shared with TRBD1. The DNA ends 3 residues before the CDR3 does, and the rest of the CDR3 is filled in from the germline J gene. CDR1 is MNHNS, CDR2 SASEGT, per germline. CDR3 length: 15 amino acids. Unmatched junction bases numbered 4, after V lost 4 bases and J lost 0 bases.

This clone has ten or more counts. The read ends 3 residues early relative to the CDR3; the germline J gene fills the gap. J is TRBJ2-3 and V is TRBV27; tentative D call: TRBD1 (5 bases). Trimming cost V 8 bases and J 0 bases, with 15 bases left between them. The CDR3 consists of 15 residues. In germline, CDR1 is MNHEY, CDR2 SMNVEV (reference sequence). The CDR3 sequence is CASRVHDSSTDTQYF. The CDR3 bases that were read are TGTGCCAGCCGAGTTCACGACAGTAGCACAGATACG.

In this sample, this clone turned up many times. The read terminates 3 residues ahead of where the CDR3 ends, so the germline J gene completes it. This sequence joins TRBV2 and TRBJ1-2, with TRBD1 identical over 7 bases. Germline V gene sequence: CDR1 SNHLY, CDR2 FYNNEI. CDR3 length: 16 amino acids. The ends lost 3 bases at V and 3 bases at J; junction bases unmatched: 10. The chain's CDR3 is CASSDQGQRSHYGYTF. Partial CDR3 DNA: TGTGCCAGCAGTGACCAGGGACAGCGGTCGCACTATGGC.

In its sample, this clone was seen many times. The missing CDR3 end, 3 residues past where the read stops, is filled in from the germline J gene. The chain uses TRBV2 and TRBJ2-4; 8 bases agree with TRBD2. In germline, CDR1 is SNHLY, CDR2 FYNNEI. This CDR3 has 16 residues. V lost 2 bases to trimming and J lost 0 bases; unmatched junction nucleotides: 3. The CDR3: CASSERSGRAKNIQYF. Partial CDR3 DNA: TGTGCCAGCAGTGAAAGGAGCGGGAGAGCCAAAAACATT.

At least ten counts were recorded for this clone. The CDR3 end is not reached by the read, which stops 3 residues before it; the germline J gene fills it in. This chain links TRBV5-1 with TRBJ2-7; the D is unclear. In germline, CDR1 is SGHRS, CDR2 YFSETQ. The V and J ends lost 5 bases and 6 bases respectively, with 12 bases between them. This CDR3 has 12 amino acids. CDR3 in amino acids: CASRFDKGEQYF. The sequenced CDR3 bases are TGCGCCAGCAGATTTGATAAGGGCGAG.

This clone occurred many times. The CDR3 end is not reached by the read, which stops 3 residues before it; the germline J gene fills it in. The chain employs TRBV9 and TRBJ1-2; perhaps TRBD1 as D (6 bases). V was cut by 0 bases and J by 4 bases, with 10 bases left in between. The CDR3 runs 14 residues. Germline CDR1 reads SGDLS; CDR2 reads YYNGEE. The CDR3 DNA, read in part, is TGTGCCAGCAGCGTAGTTGGGGGCAGCTATGGC. This codes for CASSVVGGSYG. In full, the CDR3 reads CASSVVGGSYGYTF. Full variable domain (missing parts from reference TRBV9 and TRBJ1-2): DSGVTQTPKHLITATGQRVTLRCSPRSGDLSVYWYQQSLDQGLQFLIQYYNGEERAKGNILERFSAQQFPDLHSELNLSSLELGDSALYFCASSVVGGSYGYTFGSGTRLTVV.

The sample holds a few counts of this clone. The read finishes 3 residues shy of the CDR3 end, and the germline J gene is used to complete it. The gene calls are TRBV7-9 and TRBJ2-2; possible D gene TRBD2, 6 bases. Germline CDR1 and CDR2: SEHNR and FQNEAQ (reference sequence). CDR3 length equals 14 residues. V lost 4 bases, J lost 5 bases, and 11 bases lay in between. The CDR3 DNA, read in part, is TGTGCCAGCAGCTCCACTAGCAGGACCGGGGAG. Protein sequence: CASSSTSRTGE. The whole CDR3 protein is CASSSTSRTGELFF.

This clone has ten or more counts. The CDR3 is cut off 3 residues early in the read; its end comes from the germline J gene. The chain carries TRBV27 and TRBJ2-3, with 8 bases identical to TRBD1. Germline V gene sequence: CDR1 MNHEY, CDR2 SMNVEV (reference sequence). The CDR3 is 15 residues long. The J segment lost 0 bases and the V segment lost 1 base, leaving 0 bases of the junction unmatched. CDR3 DNA, as far as it was read: TGTGCCAGCAGTTTATGGGACAGGAGCACAGATACG. Translated: CASSLWDRSTDT. Given in full, the CDR3 is CASSLWDRSTDTQYF.

This clone was observed at least ten times. The sequenced fragment ends 3 residues before the CDR3 boundary, so the rest is inferred from the germline J gene. The J gene is TRBJ1-4, the V gene TRBV29-1, with D tentatively TRBD1 (6 bases). The V gene's germline CDR1 is SQVTM and CDR2 ANQGSEA. CDR3 length equals 11 residues. CDR3 DNA (partial): TGCAGCGCTAAGGACAGTTCTAGA. The encoded protein is CSAKDSSR. The full CDR3 is CSAKDSSRLFF.

This clone has ten or more counts. The read stops 3 residues short of the end of the CDR3; the missing end is completed from the germline J gene. The chain joins TRBV6-4 to TRBJ1-1; TRBD1 might be the D (5 bases). Deletions cut 6 bases from V and 1 base from J, with 12 bases between. The germline gives CDR1 MRHNA, CDR2 SNTAGT. The CDR3 sequence is 14 residues long. CDR3 sequence: CASRGDRRNTEAFF. The DNA read from the CDR3 is TGTGCCAGCAGGGGAGACAGAAGGAACACTGAA.

This clone came up many times. The read ends 3 residues before the CDR3 terminus; that terminus is restored from the germline J gene. The gene calls are TRBV6-4 and TRBJ2-6; 7 bases fit TRBD1. Germline V gene sequence: CDR1 MRHNA, CDR2 SNTAGT. Germline trimming cut 7 bases from V and 0 bases from J; bases unmatched to any gene: 6. CDR3 length equals 16 residues. The CDR3 loop is CASTPDRASGANVLTF. The DNA read from the CDR3 is TGTGCCAGCACCCCAGACAGGGCCTCTGGGGCCAACGTC.

This clone has ten or more counts. The read terminates 3 residues before the CDR3 end, so the remaining end is supplied by the germline J gene. V is TRBV14 and J is TRBJ2-7; D may be TRBD2 (6 bases). Per the germline V gene, CDR1 is SGHDN and CDR2 is FVKESK. The CDR3 has 14 amino acids. V lost 0 bases to trimming and J lost 2 bases, with 8 bases between them. The CDR3 reads CASSQERGPYEQYF. CDR3 DNA (partial): TGTGCCAGCAGCCAAGAGCGGGGACCCTACGAG.

There are many counts of this clone. The read terminates 3 residues before the CDR3 end, so the remaining end is supplied by the germline J gene. The chain couples TRBV7-9 to TRBJ1-2; 7 nucleotides align to TRBD1. The CDR3 has 14 residues. V trimming: 6 bases; J trimming: 3 bases; junction bases outside the gene matches: 7. Germline V gene lookup returns CDR1 SEHNR and CDR2 FQNEAQ (reference sequence). The DNA read from the CDR3 is TGTGCCAGCAGTCGGACAGGACAGGACTATGGC. The encoded protein is CASSRTGQDYG. The CDR3 reads in full as CASSRTGQDYGYTF.